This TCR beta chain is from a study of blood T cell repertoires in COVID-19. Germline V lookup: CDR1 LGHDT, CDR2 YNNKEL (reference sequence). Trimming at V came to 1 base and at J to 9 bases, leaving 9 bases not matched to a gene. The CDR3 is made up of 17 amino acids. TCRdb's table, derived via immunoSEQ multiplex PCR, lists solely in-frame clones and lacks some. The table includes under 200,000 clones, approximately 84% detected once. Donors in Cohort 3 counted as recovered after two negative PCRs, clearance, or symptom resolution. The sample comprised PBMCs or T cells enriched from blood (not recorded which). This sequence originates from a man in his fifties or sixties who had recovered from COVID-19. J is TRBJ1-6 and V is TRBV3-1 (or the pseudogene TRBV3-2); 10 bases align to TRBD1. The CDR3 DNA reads TGTGCCAGCAGCCAAGCAGGAGGACAGGGGGTGGGTTCACCCCTCCACTTT. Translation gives CASSQAGGQGVGSPLHF.